This is a list of T cell receptor beta chains from one sample in a study of shared clonotypes between healthy human individuals. Produced via immunoSEQ multiplex PCR; TCRdb's table is partial and in-frame only. Of about 1.1 million clones in the sample, approximately 75% are singletons; the top ten hold roughly 0.82%. Sequencing was performed on memory CD4+ T cells from PBMCs. These receptors originate from a young man in good health. Some clones in this sample may be carry-over from other donors' samples. CDR3s include the opening cysteine and the closing phenylalanine or tryptophan. A D gene is named only where the DNA matches it firmly. Clone size is not always given. Where it is, it says once, few, many or a class for expanded clones.

CDR3 DNA: TGTGCCAGCGTGGGAGGACAGGTCAATGAAAAACTGTTTTTT
CDR3 protein: CASVGGQVNEKLFF
J gene: TRBJ1-4
D gene: TRBD1
clone size: .
V gene: TRBV6-6

CDR3 DNA: TGTGCCAGCGTAATAACAGGGACGGGTGTCGGCTACACCTTC
CDR3 protein: CASVITGTGVGYTF
J gene: TRBJ1-2
D gene: .
clone size: .
V gene: TRBV19

CDR3 DNA: TGTGCCAGCGGCAGGGGAGGCACCGGGGAGCTGTTTTTT
CDR3 protein: CASGRGGTGELFF
J gene: TRBJ2-2
D gene: .
clone size: once
V gene: TRBV2

CDR3 DNA: TGTGCCAGCAGTTTTACGGGGCGGATTGGGGAGCAGTACTTC
CDR3 protein: CASSFTGRIGEQYF
J gene: TRBJ2-7
D gene: .
clone size: .
V gene: TRBV28

CDR3 DNA: TGTGCCAGCAGCTTCGAGAGGAGTCCCAAGCCCGCTTTCTTT
CDR3 protein: CASSFERSPKPAFF
J gene: TRBJ1-1
D gene: .
clone size: few
V gene: TRBV5-6

CDR3 DNA: TGTGCCAGCAGCCCCAATAGCGGGCACTACAATGAGCAGTTCTTC
CDR3 protein: CASSPNSGHYNEQFF
J gene: TRBJ2-1
D gene: TRBD2
clone size: .
V gene: TRBV11-3

CDR3 DNA: TGCAGTCGACAGGGGCGGGACGAGCAGTACTTC
CDR3 protein: CSRQGRDEQYF
J gene: TRBJ2-7
D gene: TRBD1
clone size: .
V gene: TRBV20-1

CDR3 DNA: TGTGCCAGCAGCCCCTGGGGGGGGACTAATGAAAAACTGTTTTTT
CDR3 protein: CASSPWGGTNEKLFF
J gene: TRBJ1-4
D gene: .
clone size: once
V gene: TRBV9

CDR3 DNA: TGTGCCAGCAGCTTGGGGGGGTCGGGTGAAGCTTTCTTT
CDR3 protein: CASSLGGSGEAFF
J gene: TRBJ1-1
D gene: .
clone size: many
V gene: TRBV5-4

CDR3 DNA: TGTGCCAGCTCACCACAGGACAGGGGTTGGACCGGGGAGCTGTTTTTT
CDR3 protein: CASSPQDRGWTGELFF
J gene: TRBJ2-2
D gene: TRBD1
clone size: .
V gene: TRBV18

CDR3 DNA: TGTGCCAGCAGTGACGACAGGGACACTGAAGCTTTCTTT
CDR3 protein: CASSDDRDTEAFF
J gene: TRBJ1-1
D gene: TRBD1
clone size: few
V gene: TRBV2

CDR3 DNA: TGTGCCAGCAGCTTCCTTCCGGACCTTGGGACTAGCGGGAGAACGGTCCCCTACGAGCAGTACTTC
CDR3 protein: CASSFLPDLGTSGRTVPYEQYF
J gene: TRBJ2-7
D gene: TRBD2
clone size: .
V gene: TRBV13

CDR3 DNA: TGTGCCAGCTCACCGGGCACGGGACAGGGCAATGAGCAGTTCTTC
CDR3 protein: CASSPGTGQGNEQFF
J gene: TRBJ2-1
D gene: TRBD1
clone size: .
V gene: TRBV18

CDR3 DNA: TGCGCCAGCAGCTTGGTGCCAGGAGTCACGCTTAATGAAAAACTGTTTTTT
CDR3 protein: CASSLVPGVTLNEKLFF
J gene: TRBJ1-4
D gene: .
clone size: .
V gene: TRBV5-1

CDR3 DNA: TGCGCCAGCAGCCCCCGGGCGGGAACCGGGGAGCTGTTTTTT
CDR3 protein: CASSPRAGTGELFF
J gene: TRBJ2-2
D gene: .
clone size: .
V gene: TRBV5-1

CDR3 DNA: TGCGCCAGCAGCGTACAACTAGCGGGGGGCACAGATACGCAGTATTTT
CDR3 protein: CASSVQLAGGTDTQYF
J gene: TRBJ2-3
D gene: TRBD2
clone size: .
V gene: TRBV4-1

CDR3 DNA: TGTGCCAGCAGTGATTCGTCAGGGGGGACCTCTGGGGCCAACGTCCTGACTTTC
CDR3 protein: CASSDSSGGTSGANVLTF
J gene: TRBJ2-6
D gene: .
clone size: .
V gene: TRBV25-1

CDR3 DNA: TGTGCCAGCAGTTCTGCCGGGGTAAATTTTAAAGAGACCCAGTACTTC
CDR3 protein: CASSSAGVNFKETQYF
J gene: TRBJ2-5
D gene: .
clone size: once
V gene: TRBV28

CDR3 DNA: TGTGCCAGTAGTAACCCCCAGGGAGCGGGAGGTATCGGGGAGCTGTTTTTT
CDR3 protein: CASSNPQGAGGIGELFF
J gene: TRBJ2-2
D gene: TRBD2
clone size: .
V gene: TRBV19

CDR3 DNA: TGTGCCAGCTCGACGGGGGAGAGCAATCAGCCCCAGCATTTT
CDR3 protein: CASSTGESNQPQHF
J gene: TRBJ1-5
D gene: .
clone size: .
V gene: TRBV18

CDR3 DNA: TGTGCCTGGAGTGGACTGGAAGCGGGGAGCACAGATACGCAGTATTTT
CDR3 protein: CAWSGLEAGSTDTQYF
J gene: TRBJ2-3
D gene: TRBD2
clone size: many
V gene: TRBV30

CDR3 DNA: TGTGCCAGCAGCACCCGACAGTTTACAGATACGCAGTATTTT
CDR3 protein: CASSTRQFTDTQYF
J gene: TRBJ2-3
D gene: .
clone size: .
V gene: TRBV7-9

CDR3 DNA: TGTGCCAGCAGCCCAGGGGGCTGGAGCACTGAAGCTTTCTTT
CDR3 protein: CASSPGGWSTEAFF
J gene: TRBJ1-1
D gene: TRBD1
clone size: few
V gene: TRBV5-8

CDR3 DNA: TGTGCCTGGAGTTTGGGGCACTTCTCTGGAAACACCATATATTTT
CDR3 protein: CAWSLGHFSGNTIYF
J gene: TRBJ1-3
D gene: .
clone size: .
V gene: TRBV30

CDR3 DNA: TGTGCCAGCAGTTCCCCCGGGTCGCCCTCCTCCTACGAGCAGTACTTC
CDR3 protein: CASSSPGSPSSYEQYF
J gene: TRBJ2-7
D gene: .
clone size: .
V gene: TRBV28

CDR3 DNA: TGTGCCAGCAGCTTAGCTCCTAGCCTCGGCACAGATACGCAGTATTTT
CDR3 protein: CASSLAPSLGTDTQYF
J gene: TRBJ2-3
D gene: .
clone size: .
V gene: TRBV7-6

CDR3 DNA: TGTGCCAGCAGCTCTTCACCGCCCAACGAGCAGTACTTC
CDR3 protein: CASSSSPPNEQYF
J gene: TRBJ2-7
D gene: .
clone size: .
V gene: TRBV5-4

CDR3 DNA: TGTGCCAGCAGTTCTGGGGGGCCTGGAAACACCATATATTTT
CDR3 protein: CASSSGGPGNTIYF
J gene: TRBJ1-3
D gene: .
clone size: many
V gene: TRBV28

CDR3 DNA: TGTGCCAGCACCGCAGGGGGTTTCGATCAGCCCCAGCATTTT
CDR3 protein: CASTAGGFDQPQHF
J gene: TRBJ1-5
D gene: TRBD1
clone size: .
V gene: TRBV28

CDR3 DNA: TGTGCCATCAGTGAGGCGAGAGCGGGAGTTTCAGATACGCAGTATTTT
CDR3 protein: CAISEARAGVSDTQYF
J gene: TRBJ2-3
D gene: TRBD2
clone size: once
V gene: TRBV10-3

CDR3 DNA: TGCGCCAGCAGTCAACCGGTCTCCGGGAGCGAAAGACGGGAGACCCAGTACTTC
CDR3 protein: CASSQPVSGSERRETQYF
J gene: TRBJ2-5
D gene: .
clone size: .
V gene: TRBV23-1

CDR3 DNA: TGTGCCAGCAACCAAGGGAATGAAAAACTGTTTTTT
CDR3 protein: CASNQGNEKLFF
J gene: TRBJ1-4
D gene: .
clone size: .
V gene: TRBV6-6

CDR3 DNA: TGTGCCAGCAGCTTGCGCGGACACACGTACGAGCAGTACTTC
CDR3 protein: CASSLRGHTYEQYF
J gene: TRBJ2-7
D gene: .
clone size: .
V gene: TRBV5-6

CDR3 DNA: TGCGCCAGCAGCTTGTTTGGCAGTGGGGTTATGGATACGCAGTATTTT
CDR3 protein: CASSLFGSGVMDTQYF
J gene: TRBJ2-3
D gene: .
clone size: .
V gene: TRBV5-1

CDR3 DNA: TGTGCCAGCAGCTCACACCCCCCCCTAGGGATTAATGAAAAACTGTTTTTT
CDR3 protein: CASSSHPPLGINEKLFF
J gene: TRBJ1-4
D gene: .
clone size: .
V gene: TRBV7-3

CDR3 DNA: TGTGCCAGCAGCCCCTATTCCGGGGCGCCTGGGGAAAAACTGTTTTTT
CDR3 protein: CASSPYSGAPGEKLFF
J gene: TRBJ1-4
D gene: .
clone size: .
V gene: TRBV5-4

CDR3 DNA: TGTGCCTGGAGTTTCCCGGGACAGAGAGGTGGCTACGAGCAGTACTTC
CDR3 protein: CAWSFPGQRGGYEQYF
J gene: TRBJ2-7
D gene: TRBD1
clone size: .
V gene: TRBV30

CDR3 DNA: TGTGCCAGCAGTCCGGGAGGATCGGGCACTGAAGCTTTCTTT
CDR3 protein: CASSPGGSGTEAFF
J gene: TRBJ1-1
D gene: .
clone size: .
V gene: TRBV28

CDR3 DNA: TGTGCCAGCCGAGGTAGGGGCCGGGATACGCAGTATTTT
CDR3 protein: CASRGRGRDTQYF
J gene: TRBJ2-3
D gene: .
clone size: .
V gene: TRBV6-6

CDR3 DNA: TGTGCCAGCAGCTTAGTAGCGGGAGGCCTAGCCAAAAACATTCAGTACTTC
CDR3 protein: CASSLVAGGLAKNIQYF
J gene: TRBJ2-4
D gene: TRBD2
clone size: .
V gene: TRBV11-2

CDR3 DNA: TGTGCCAGCAGCTTAGAGGGGGAAAAGAAGGACTATGGCTACACCTTC
CDR3 protein: CASSLEGEKKDYGYTF
J gene: TRBJ1-2
D gene: .
clone size: few
V gene: TRBV7-2

CDR3 DNA: TGTGCCAGCAGTGTAACACGGACGGCTGGAAACACCATATATTTT
CDR3 protein: CASSVTRTAGNTIYF
J gene: TRBJ1-3
D gene: .
clone size: .
V gene: TRBV6-1

CDR3 DNA: TGTGCCAGCAGCCAAGCCGGGACTAGCGGGAGGATGGATACGCAGTATTTT
CDR3 protein: CASSQAGTSGRMDTQYF
J gene: TRBJ2-3
D gene: TRBD2
clone size: .
V gene: TRBV4-2

CDR3 DNA: TGTGCCAGCAGCTTAGTTCCTGGAAACACCATATATTTT
CDR3 protein: CASSLVPGNTIYF
J gene: TRBJ1-3
D gene: .
clone size: .
V gene: TRBV7-3

CDR3 DNA: TGTGCCAGCAGTTCCCTGACTCAGGGGCTAGCTTTCTTT
CDR3 protein: CASSSLTQGLAFF
J gene: TRBJ1-1
D gene: .
clone size: .
V gene: TRBV6-5

CDR3 DNA: TGTGCCAGCAGCCAAGATCGAGGGGGGGGTGAAAAACTGTTTTTT
CDR3 protein: CASSQDRGGGEKLFF
J gene: TRBJ1-4
D gene: .
clone size: .
V gene: TRBV4-2

CDR3 DNA: TGTGCCAGCAGCGGCCGACAGGGTAGGACTGAAGCTTTCTTT
CDR3 protein: CASSGRQGRTEAFF
J gene: TRBJ1-1
D gene: TRBD1
clone size: .
V gene: TRBV11-2

CDR3 DNA: TGTGCCAGCAGCCCCTCCGCCCTGGGCTACGAGCAGTACTTC
CDR3 protein: CASSPSALGYEQYF
J gene: TRBJ2-7
D gene: .
clone size: .
V gene: TRBV9

CDR3 DNA: TGTGCCAGCAGCTCTGACCCCCCCAGGGTGCGGTTCTTC
CDR3 protein: CASSSDPPRVRFF
J gene: TRBJ2-1
D gene: .
clone size: .
V gene: TRBV28

CDR3 DNA: TGTGCCAGTAGAGGGGGAAGGAATCAGCCCCAGCATTTT
CDR3 protein: CASRGGRNQPQHF
J gene: TRBJ1-5
D gene: .
clone size: .
V gene: TRBV19

CDR3 DNA: TGTGCCAGCAGCAAAGAGCCAGCGGGGAATGAGCAGTTCTTC
CDR3 protein: CASSKEPAGNEQFF
J gene: TRBJ2-1
D gene: .
clone size: .
V gene: TRBV21-1

CDR3 DNA: TGTGCCAGCAGCTGGGGGGCGGGAGCGTCCTACGAGCAGTACTTC
CDR3 protein: CASSWGAGASYEQYF
J gene: TRBJ2-7
D gene: .
clone size: .
V gene: TRBV7-9

CDR3 DNA: TGCGCCAGCAGCGTGACCGGGACTATTATAGATGAGCAGTTCTTC
CDR3 protein: CASSVTGTIIDEQFF
J gene: TRBJ2-1
D gene: TRBD2
clone size: .
V gene: TRBV5-1

CDR3 DNA: TGTGCCTGGAGTGCCTTAACAGGGACGGCTTTCTTT
CDR3 protein: CAWSALTGTAFF
J gene: TRBJ1-1
D gene: .
clone size: few
V gene: TRBV30